The sequence of this T cell receptor beta chain was determined in a study of cytomegalovirus exposure and HLA in healthy donors. About the study: Of the donors genotyped, several hundred in all, 75% to 85% fell in the Caucasian-associated ancestry cluster. Findings of the study overall: A later analysis linked a missense variant in DCLRE1C to the trimming of TCR beta V and J genes.

Concerning this clone itself: Its antigen is as yet unknown.

PCR employed 60 Vbeta and 13 Jbeta primers. Assay used: immunoSEQ multiplex PCR; TCRdb lists only in-frame clones, some missing. The repertoire includes 100,000 or so clones, roughly 70% of them detected once, and roughly a tenth sits in the top ten. Trimming took off 0 bases at V and 6 bases at J, with 9 bases between the two ends. Germline loops: CDR1 SGHDN, CDR2 FVKESK. This CDR3 is 14 amino acids long. The source material was PBMCs. The clonotype comes from a man between 45 and 60 years old in good health and CMV-seronegative. The rearrangement joins TRBV14 to TRBJ2-1; possibly TRBD1 for D (5 bases). DNA of the CDR3: TGTGCCAGCAGCCAAGACAGGGTTCTCAATGAGCAGTTCTTC. As protein: CASSQDRVLNEQFF.